Below, 15 T cell receptor beta chains from the same sample are listed, as sequenced in a study of cytomegalovirus exposure and HLA in healthy donors. Vbeta (60) and Jbeta (13) primers were used in the PCR. The method was immunoSEQ multiplex PCR; TCRdb's version includes in-frame clones alone and lacks a portion of them. The repertoire holds 200,000 or so clones, with 75% to 85% as singletons. The sequencing input was PBMCs. The source is a woman between 45 and 65 years old in good health and CMV-seropositive.

The J gene is TRBJ1-2, the V gene TRBV18; 10 bases fit TRBD1. CDR3 size: 15 residues. V lost 2 bases to trimming and J lost 4 bases; unmatched junction nucleotides: 4. Germline V gene sequence: CDR1 KGHSH, CDR2 LQKENI. The CDR3: CASSPSGTGAYGYTF. The CDR3 DNA reads TGTGCCAGCTCACCATCCGGGACAGGGGCCTATGGCTACACCTTC.

The chain recombines TRBV5-1 with TRBJ2-2; 8 nucleotides align to TRBD2. With V trimmed by 3 bases and J by 5 bases, 15 bases remained unmatched. CDR1 is SGHRS and CDR2 is YFSETQ in the germline V gene. The CDR3 contains 18 residues. The CDR3 DNA sequence: TGCGCCAGCAGCTCAGGAGGTTCAACGGGGGGGTTAACCGGGGAGCTGTTTTTT. Translating it yields CASSSGGSTGGLTGELFF.

This chain uses TRBV4-1 with TRBJ1-2, with 8 nucleotides matching TRBD1. Losses at the gene ends were 7 bases for V and 10 bases for J; bases not matched to a gene: 14. The germline gives CDR1 MGHRA, CDR2 YSYEKL. The CDR3 contains 14 residues. CDR3 sequence reads: CASTTAGTGGDYTF. The DNA for the CDR3 is TGCGCCAGCACCACGGCCGGGACAGGAGGTGACTACACCTTC.

This clone showed up just a few times. This sequence joins TRBV2 and TRBJ2-7, with D maybe TRBD2 (5 bases). Per the germline V gene, CDR1 is SNHLY and CDR2 is FYNNEI. The germline V and J ends were trimmed by 1 base and 2 bases, with 9 bases remaining between them. The length of the CDR3 is 14 residues. Written as DNA, the CDR3 is TGTGCCAGCAGTGAAGAGGTAGCGCCCTACGAGCAGTACTTC. It encodes CASSEEVAPYEQYF.

This chain uses TRBV11-3 with TRBJ2-2, with D perhaps matching TRBD2 (7 bases). Trimming removed 7 bases at V and 3 bases at J, with 15 bases between. This CDR3 region has 15 residues. CDR1 and CDR2 from the germline V gene are SGHNT and YENEEA. CDR3 in amino acids: CASTPGGRDTGELFF. CDR3 nucleotides: TGTGCCAGCACCCCGGGGGGCCGCGACACCGGGGAGCTGTTTTTT. Drawing the rest from reference TRBV11-3 and TRBJ2-2, the complete variable domain is EAGVVQSPRYKIIEKKQPVAFWCNPISGHNTLYWYLQNLGQGPELLIRYENEEAVDDSQLPKDRFSAERLKGVDSTLKIQPAELGDSAVYLCASTPGGRDTGELFFGEGSRLTVL.

Only one count was recorded for this clone. The rearrangement joins TRBV7-2 to TRBJ2-3; a possible D gene is TRBD2 (5 bases). The V and J ends lost 2 bases and 6 bases respectively, with 15 bases between them. Germline-derived CDR1 and CDR2 are SGHTA and FQGNSA. This CDR3 has 15 residues. This chain's CDR3 is CASSLSVGMPDTQYF. DNA for the CDR3: TGTGCCAGCAGCTTATCGGTCGGGATGCCGGATACGCAGTATTTT.

This clone appeared once. The chain joins TRBV19 to TRBJ1-1; D ambiguous. This CDR3 is 15 amino acids long. Germline CDR1 LNHDA, CDR2 SQIVND (reference sequence). V shed 5 bases and J shed 0 bases, with 13 bases lying between them. The chain's CDR3 is CASSPTSAMNTEAFF. The CDR3 DNA is TGTGCCAGTAGTCCCACCAGCGCAATGAACACTGAAGCTTTCTTT.

This clone was picked up a small number of times. This sample includes further DNA sequences coding for the same CDR3. The chain joins TRBV5-1 to TRBJ1-4; D is perhaps TRBD1 (5 bases). V was cut by 0 bases and J by 4 bases, with 10 bases left in between. There are 15 residues in the CDR3. CDR1 and CDR2 from the germline V gene are SGHRS and YFSETQ. CDR3: CASSLEGRGNEKLFF. CDR3 coding DNA: TGCGCCAGCAGCTTGGAGGGGAGGGGTAATGAAAAACTGTTTTTT.

In DNA, the CDR3 is TGTGCCAGCAGCCCCAGGGGTGTGGATGGCTACACCTTC. This sequence encodes CASSPRGVDGYTF. The chain has TRBV9 and TRBJ1-2; possible D gene TRBD1, 6 bases. The CDR3 has 13 amino acids. V shed 4 bases and J shed 6 bases, with 13 bases lying between them. CDR1 is SGDLS, CDR2 YYNGEE, per germline.

The rearrangement links TRBV10-1 to TRBJ1-5; D uncertain. Trimming cost V 8 bases and J 5 bases, with 16 bases left between them. The CDR3 length is 14 residues. Germline lookup yields CDR1 WNHNN and CDR2 SYGVQD (reference sequence). Here the CDR3 DNA reads TGCGCCAGCCCCAATCGGGGTGTCCATCAGCCCCAGCATTTT. Amino acid sequence: CASPNRGVHQPQHF.

V usage is TRBV6-5 and J usage is TRBJ1-1; 9 bases are a match to TRBD1. V shed 7 bases, J shed 5 bases, and the junction held 8 bases outside the gene matches. Per the germline V gene, CDR1 is MNHEY and CDR2 is SVGAGI. There are 14 residues in the CDR3. Here the CDR3 reads CASKFRDRATEAFF. In DNA form, the CDR3 reads TGTGCCAGCAAATTCCGGGACAGGGCGACTGAAGCTTTCTTT.

Note on this clone: One end of the junction does not line up with germline, which may come from a read error. The chain joins TRBV7-9 to TRBJ2-2, with unresolved D. The germline V gene encodes CDR1 SEHNR and CDR2 FQNEAQ (reference sequence). The CDR3 sequence is 13 residues long. CDR3 DNA sequence: TGTTCCAGCAGCTTAGTCGGAGCCGGGGAGCTGTTTTTT. Amino acid sequence: CSSSLVGAGELFF.

Points on this clone: Additional DNA sequences in this sample encode the identical CDR3. The rearrangement joins TRBV2 to TRBJ1-5; no clear D. Germline-derived CDR1 and CDR2 are SNHLY and FYNNEI. There are 14 residues in the CDR3. V lost 6 bases and J 0 bases, leaving 9 bases between the germline ends. CDR3 sequence reads: CASRREISNQPQHF. In nucleotides, the CDR3 is TGTGCCAGCAGGAGAGAGATTAGCAATCAGCCCCAGCATTTT.

This chain links TRBV7-9 with TRBJ2-4, with 11 bases fitting TRBD2. V was pared by 7 bases and J by 8 bases, with 13 bases of the junction left unmatched. Germline CDR1 and CDR2: SEHNR and FQNEAQ (reference sequence). This CDR3 spans 16 amino acids. CDR3 amino acids: CASISTSGGTGDIQYF. As DNA, the CDR3 is TGTGCCAGCATCTCTACTAGCGGGGGAACCGGGGACATTCAGTACTTC.

This clone showed up just once. V usage is TRBV5-1 and J usage is TRBJ2-2; 10 nucleotides align to TRBD2. V lost 6 bases and J lost 7; bases outside the gene matches: 9. The CDR3 is 15 amino acids. Germline V gene sequence: CDR1 SGHRS, CDR2 YFSETQ. This chain's CDR3 is CASISSGRAIGELFF. As DNA, the CDR3 is TGCGCCAGCATCAGCAGCGGGAGGGCCATCGGGGAGCTGTTTTTT.